The T cell receptor beta chain under discussion was sequenced for a study of blood T cells in healthy people across ages. General observations from the study: Long-lived donors carried more naive CD4+ cells and greater diversity than aged donors. Among T cells, TCR beta diversity per million cells dropped roughly linearly as age rose.

Then a second PCR, running about 6 to 12 cycles, was carried out with a sample-barcoded 5' primer and a J-beta primer mix. Tags on each cDNA molecule came from a template-switch adaptor with 12 random nucleotides. TCRdb called the 5' RACE reads again in MiXCR, with one record for every CDR3 protein. The repertoire holds 1.4 million or so distinct CDR3 sequences, with 35% to 45% as singletons. Notes on this clonotype: Its antigen is as yet unknown.

The CDR3 is 13 residues long. V lost 6 bases, J lost 5 bases, and 6 bases stayed unmatched. Germline CDR1 is SGHTA and CDR2 is FQGNSA. The V gene is TRBV7-2, the J gene TRBJ2-5; TRBD2 agrees at 7 bases. This TCR was recovered from a woman under 30 in good health. The sequenced material came from blood. In nucleotides, the CDR3 is TGTGCCAGCAGAGCAACTAGCGTGGAGACCCAGTACTTC. Amino acid sequence: CASRATSVETQYF.